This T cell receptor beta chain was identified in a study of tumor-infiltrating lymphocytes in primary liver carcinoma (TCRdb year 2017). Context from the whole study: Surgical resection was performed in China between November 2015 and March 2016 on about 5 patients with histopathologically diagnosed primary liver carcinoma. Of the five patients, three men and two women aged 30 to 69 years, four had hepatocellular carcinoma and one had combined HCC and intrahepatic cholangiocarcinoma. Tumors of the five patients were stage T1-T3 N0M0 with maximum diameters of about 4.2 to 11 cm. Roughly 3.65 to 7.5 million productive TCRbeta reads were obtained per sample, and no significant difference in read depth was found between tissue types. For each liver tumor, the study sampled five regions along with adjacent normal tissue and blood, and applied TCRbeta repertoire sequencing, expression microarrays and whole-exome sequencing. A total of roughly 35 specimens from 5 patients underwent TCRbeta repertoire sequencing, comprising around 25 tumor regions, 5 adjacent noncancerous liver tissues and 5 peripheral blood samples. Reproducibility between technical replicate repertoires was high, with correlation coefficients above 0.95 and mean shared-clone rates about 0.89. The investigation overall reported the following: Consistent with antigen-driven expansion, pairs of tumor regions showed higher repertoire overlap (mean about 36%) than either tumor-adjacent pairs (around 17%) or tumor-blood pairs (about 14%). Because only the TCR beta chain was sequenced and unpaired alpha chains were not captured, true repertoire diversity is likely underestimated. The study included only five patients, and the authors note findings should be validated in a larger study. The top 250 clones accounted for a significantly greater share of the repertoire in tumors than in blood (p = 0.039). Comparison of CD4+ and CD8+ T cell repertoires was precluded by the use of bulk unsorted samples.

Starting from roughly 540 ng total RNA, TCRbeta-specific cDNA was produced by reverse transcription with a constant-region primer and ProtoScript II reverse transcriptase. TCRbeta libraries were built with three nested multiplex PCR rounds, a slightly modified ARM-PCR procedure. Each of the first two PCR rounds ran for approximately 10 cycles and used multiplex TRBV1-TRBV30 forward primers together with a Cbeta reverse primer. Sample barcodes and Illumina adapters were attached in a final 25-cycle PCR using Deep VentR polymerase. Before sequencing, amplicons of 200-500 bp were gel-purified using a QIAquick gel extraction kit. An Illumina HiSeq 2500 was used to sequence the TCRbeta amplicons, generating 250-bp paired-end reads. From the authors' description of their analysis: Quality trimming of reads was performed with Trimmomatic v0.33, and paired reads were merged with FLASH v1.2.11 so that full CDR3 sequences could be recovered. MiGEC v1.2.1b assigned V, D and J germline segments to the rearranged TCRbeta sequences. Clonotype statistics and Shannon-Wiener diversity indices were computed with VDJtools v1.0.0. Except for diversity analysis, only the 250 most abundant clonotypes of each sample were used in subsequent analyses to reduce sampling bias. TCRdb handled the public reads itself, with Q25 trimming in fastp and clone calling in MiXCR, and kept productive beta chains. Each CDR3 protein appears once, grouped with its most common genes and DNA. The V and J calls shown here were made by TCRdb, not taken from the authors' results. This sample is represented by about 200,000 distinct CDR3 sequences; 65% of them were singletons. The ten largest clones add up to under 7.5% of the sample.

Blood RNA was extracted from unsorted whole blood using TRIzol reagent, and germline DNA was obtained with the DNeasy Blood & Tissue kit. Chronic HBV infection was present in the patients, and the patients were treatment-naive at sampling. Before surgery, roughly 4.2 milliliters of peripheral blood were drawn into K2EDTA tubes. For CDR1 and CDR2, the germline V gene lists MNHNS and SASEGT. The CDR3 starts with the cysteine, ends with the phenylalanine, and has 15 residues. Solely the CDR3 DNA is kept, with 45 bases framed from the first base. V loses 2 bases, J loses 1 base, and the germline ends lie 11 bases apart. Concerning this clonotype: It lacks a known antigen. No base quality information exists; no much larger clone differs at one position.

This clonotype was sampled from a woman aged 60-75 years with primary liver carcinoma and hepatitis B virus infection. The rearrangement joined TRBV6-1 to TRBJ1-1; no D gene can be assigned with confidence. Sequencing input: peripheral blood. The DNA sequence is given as TGTGCCAGCAGTGAATACCCCCCGCGGAACACTGAAGCTTTCTTT. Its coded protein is CASSEYPPRNTEAFF.